Listed here are 26 T cell receptor beta chains from one sample, sequenced in a study of cytomegalovirus exposure and HLA in healthy donors. 13 Jbeta primers and 60 Vbeta primers were used for the PCR. Assay used: immunoSEQ multiplex PCR; TCRdb lists only in-frame clones, some missing. The table has about 160,000 clones, around four fifths seen once. The sample taken for sequencing was PBMCs. These receptors came from a man younger than 45 in good health and CMV-seronegative.

The V gene is TRBV29-1, the J gene TRBJ1-2, with TRBD1 matching 9 bases. This CDR3 is 17 amino acids long. From germline, CDR1 is SQVTM and CDR2 ANQGSEA. The J segment lost 0 bases and the V segment lost 3 bases, leaving 11 bases of the junction unmatched. CDR3 amino acids: CSVEPGQGPRANYGYTF. CDR3 sequence (DNA): TGCAGCGTTGAGCCGGGACAGGGCCCCAGAGCTAACTATGGCTACACCTTC.

This chain uses TRBV4-1 with TRBJ2-1; 12 bases are a match to TRBD2. Trimming at V came to 3 bases and at J to 8 bases, leaving 8 bases not matched to a gene. Germline loops: CDR1 MGHRA, CDR2 YSYEKL. The CDR3 is 16 amino acids. CDR3 DNA: TGCGCCAGCAGCCAGGCTAGCGGGGGGGCCCGGTATGAGCAGTTCTTC. Protein product: CASSQASGGARYEQFF.

The chain recombines TRBV7-2 with TRBJ1-4; 10 positions match TRBD1. Germline V gene sequence: CDR1 SGHTA, CDR2 FQGNSA. The CDR3 consists of 15 residues. The ends lost 5 bases at V and 6 bases at J; junction bases unmatched: 6. Here the CDR3 DNA reads TGTGCCAGCAGCCCTGACAGGGGGCGAGATGAAAAACTGTTTTTT. Protein sequence: CASSPDRGRDEKLFF.

J is TRBJ1-5 and V is TRBV5-1; tentatively, D is TRBD1 (6 bases). In germline, CDR1 is SGHRS, CDR2 YFSETQ. CDR3 length: 14 amino acids. V was clipped by 0 bases and J by 2 bases, with 6 bases between them. The CDR3 loop is CASSLDRGNQPQHF. The CDR3 coding sequence is TGCGCCAGCAGCTTGGACAGGGGCAATCAGCCCCAGCATTTT.

The chain is built from TRBV28 and TRBJ1-5; weak D call: TRBD1 (6 bases). V was shortened by 2 bases and J by 3 bases, with 20 bases between the two germline ends. Germline-derived CDR1 and CDR2 are MDHEN and SYDVKM. The CDR3 is 18 amino acids. Written as DNA, the CDR3 is TGTGCCAGCAGTTTAAAGGGGGAAGGGCAGGCTTTCAATCAGCCCCAGCATTTT. Amino acid sequence: CASSLKGEGQAFNQPQHF.

The chain links TRBV7-8 to TRBJ2-1; 8 bases are shared with TRBD1. The CDR3 consists of 15 residues. V trimming: 3 bases; J trimming: 2 bases; junction bases outside the gene matches: 3. From germline, CDR1 is SGHVS and CDR2 FQNEAQ. The CDR3 DNA sequence: TGTGCCAGCAGCTTGGACAGGGAACCCTACAATGAGCAGTTCTTC. This gives the protein CASSLDREPYNEQFF.

V is TRBV15 and J is TRBJ2-2, with a tentative D call TRBD2 (5 bases). This CDR3 region has 16 residues. V was cut by 0 bases and J by 3 bases, with 11 bases left in between. The V gene's germline CDR1 is LNHNV and CDR2 YYDKDF (reference sequence). CDR3 region: CATSRDKRADTGELFF. CDR3 DNA sequence: TGTGCCACCAGCAGAGATAAGAGAGCGGACACCGGGGAGCTGTTTTTT.

The chain combines TRBV6-6 with TRBJ2-1; D may be TRBD2 (5 bases). From germline, CDR1 is MNHNY and CDR2 SVGAGI (reference sequence). There are 15 residues in the CDR3. V lost 7 bases and J lost 0, with 13 bases in between. The CDR3 DNA reads TGTGCCAGCACCTTAATAGCGTCCTCCTACAATGAGCAGTTCTTC. Translated: CASTLIASSYNEQFF.

V gene TRBV30 combines with J gene TRBJ2-3; D is possibly TRBD1 (5 bases). Germline V gene sequence: CDR1 GTSNPN, CDR2 SVGIG (reference sequence). V was cut by 2 bases and J by 0 bases, with 9 bases left in between. The CDR3 consists of 14 residues. The CDR3 here is CAWSQGLSTDTQYF. CDR3 DNA sequence: TGTGCCTGGAGTCAGGGATTGAGCACAGATACGCAGTATTTT.

The J gene is TRBJ2-1, the V gene TRBV5-6, with TRBD2 as a possible D gene (6 bases). Germline V gives CDR1 SGHDT, CDR2 YYEEEE. The CDR3 is made up of 12 amino acids. The V gene lost 7 bases and the J gene lost 8 bases, with 13 bases spanning the gap. CDR3 in amino acids: CASGRSYDEQFF. The CDR3 coding sequence is TGTGCCAGCGGGAGGTCTTACGATGAGCAGTTCTTC.

The chain has TRBV28 and TRBJ1-2; D not resolved. V lost 8 bases, J lost 4 bases, and 23 bases lay in between. From germline, CDR1 is MDHEN and CDR2 SYDVKM. The CDR3 is 16 amino acids. The CDR3 region has the DNA TGTGCCAGCGGACTGCTAGACCCCGAAGGACCCTATGGCTACACCTTC. Amino acid sequence: CASGLLDPEGPYGYTF.

This chain uses TRBV19 with TRBJ1-1; 7 bases fit TRBD1. CDR1 and CDR2 (germline): LNHDA, SQIVND (reference sequence). V lost 8 bases and J lost 3; bases outside the gene matches: 9. CDR3 length: 14 residues. The CDR3 nucleotides read TGTGCCAGTCGACAGGGTAGAGATTACACTGAAGCTTTCTTT. Protein product: CASRQGRDYTEAFF. The full variable domain, in which reference TRBV19 and TRBJ1-1 provide the parts outside the CDR3, is DGGITQSPKYLFRKEGQNVTLSCEQNLNHDAMYWYRQDPGQGLRLIYYSQIVNDFQKGDIAEGYSVSREKKESFPLTVTSAQKNPTAFYLCASRQGRDYTEAFFGQGTRLTVV.

The CDR3 DNA sequence: TGTGCCAGCAGTTTACGGCAGGGGCAAGAGACCCAGTACTTC. Amino acid sequence: CASSLRQGQETQYF. The chain uses TRBV28 and TRBJ2-5; D perhaps matches TRBD1 (6 bases). CDR1 MDHEN and CDR2 SYDVKM come from the germline V gene. The CDR3 extends over 14 amino acids. Trimming pared 2 bases from V and 2 bases from J, leaving 9 bases between.

The J gene is TRBJ1-1, the V gene TRBV9; a weak D match, TRBD1 (6 bases). The CDR3 length is 12 residues. Looked up from germline, CDR1 is SGDLS and CDR2 is YYNGEE. Trimming shortened V by 4 bases and J by 4 bases, and 8 bases separated the two germline ends. CDR3 sequence (DNA): TGTGCCAGCAGCCGGACAGCCACTGAAGCTTTCTTT. This codes for CASSRTATEAFF.

This chain links TRBV21-1 with TRBJ2-7; the table's D call, TRBD2, was not checked against the DNA. TRBV21-1 is deemed a pseudogene. This CDR3 spans 15 amino acids. CDR3 region: CASSNKEAGDNEQYF. The DNA of the CDR3 is TGTGCCAGCAGCAATAAGGAAGCGGGAGATAACGAGCAGTACTTC.

The chain recombines TRBV9 with TRBJ2-7; 8 bases match TRBD2. The germline V gene encodes CDR1 SGDLS and CDR2 YYNGEE. CDR3 size: 14 residues. V was clipped by 3 bases and J by 7 bases; unmatched bases: 9. CDR3 region: CASSAGGGILEQYF. Written as DNA, the CDR3 is TGTGCCAGCAGCGCGGGAGGGGGGATCCTGGAGCAGTACTTC.

The rearrangement uses TRBV5-6 and TRBJ1-1; 9 nucleotides align to TRBD1. This CDR3 is 16 amino acids long. The junction had 9 bases not matched to a gene; V was cut back by 2 bases and J by 4 bases. Germline V lookup: CDR1 SGHDT, CDR2 YYEEEE. CDR3 sequence (DNA): TGTGCCAGCAGCTTCGGGACAGGGTTGGTAGTCACTGAAGCTTTCTTT. Protein sequence: CASSFGTGLVVTEAFF. Full variable domain (remainder filled in from reference TRBV5-6 and TRBJ1-1): DAGVTQSPTHLIKTRGQQVTLRCSPKSGHDTVSWYQQALGQGPQFIFQYYEEEERQRGNFPDRFSGHQFPNYSSELNVNALLLGDSALYLCASSFGTGLVVTEAFFGQGTRLTVV.

V usage is TRBV4-2 and J usage is TRBJ2-5; D unresolved. The germline V gene has CDR1 LGHNA and CDR2 YNFKEQ. The CDR3 runs to 11 residues. Trimming stripped 5 bases from V and 5 bases from J, with 6 bases between. The CDR3 sequence: CASSAEETQYF. CDR3 bases: TGTGCCAGCAGCGCTGAGGAGACCCAGTACTTC.

The chain recombines TRBV2 with TRBJ1-2; D is perhaps TRBD1 (6 bases). The CDR3 covers 13 residues. The germline V gene encodes CDR1 SNHLY and CDR2 FYNNEI. V lost 6 bases, J lost 3 bases, and 11 bases lay in between. The CDR3 loop is CASRFRQDYGYTF. The CDR3 region has the DNA TGTGCCAGCAGATTTCGACAGGACTATGGCTACACCTTC.

The V gene is TRBV5-5, the J gene TRBJ1-5; D is undetermined. Trimming left V 3 bases short and J 5 bases short, with 6 bases between. Germline V gene data show CDR1 as SGHKS and CDR2 as YYEKEE (reference sequence). The CDR3 sequence is 12 residues long. In DNA, the CDR3 is TGTGCCAGCAGCTGGACTGATCAGCCCCAGCATTTT. Translating it yields CASSWTDQPQHF.

The gene calls are TRBV5-6 and TRBJ1-5; D may be TRBD1 (5 bases). Germline CDR1 reads SGHDT; CDR2 reads YYEEEE. The CDR3 spans 14 residues. The germline V and J ends were trimmed by 3 bases and 7 bases, with 14 bases remaining between them. In DNA form, the CDR3 reads TGTGCCAGCAGCTCCTACGACAGCCACCAGCCCCAGCATTTT. This encodes CASSSYDSHQPQHF.

The chain combines TRBV9 with TRBJ2-4; 10 nucleotides agree with TRBD1. The CDR3 extends over 15 amino acids. Germline lookup yields CDR1 SGDLS and CDR2 YYNGEE. Losses at the gene ends were 3 bases for V and 8 bases for J; bases not matched to a gene: 8. As DNA, the CDR3 is TGTGCCAGCAGCGCCTTGACAGGGGGCTCAGACATTCAGTACTTC. It codes for CASSALTGGSDIQYF.

The chain is built from TRBV19 and TRBJ1-5; a weak D match, TRBD1 (6 bases). V was shortened by 7 bases and J by 1 base, with 17 bases between the two germline ends. The V gene's germline CDR1 is LNHDA and CDR2 SQIVND (reference sequence). The CDR3 consists of 16 residues. The CDR3 nucleotides read TGTGCCAGTAATGGCAGGGGTTATATCAGCAATCAGCCCCAGCATTTT. This encodes CASNGRGYISNQPQHF. Full variable domain (rest looked up from reference TRBV19 and TRBJ1-5): DGGITQSPKYLFRKEGQNVTLSCEQNLNHDAMYWYRQDPGQGLRLIYYSQIVNDFQKGDIAEGYSVSREKKESFPLTVTSAQKNPTAFYLCASNGRGYISNQPQHFGDGTRLSIL.

CDR3 region: CASSYSTGGNEQFF. The CDR3 DNA is TGTGCCAGCAGTTACTCGACAGGGGGCAATGAGCAGTTCTTC. The chain carries TRBV6-6 and TRBJ2-1; 9 bases agree with TRBD1. Germline V gene lookup returns CDR1 MNHNY and CDR2 SVGAGI (reference sequence). This CDR3 region has 14 residues. The V segment lost 0 bases and the J segment 6 bases; nucleotides outside the gene matches: 0.

The genes are TRBV9 and TRBJ1-4; 7 bases are a match to TRBD1. The V segment lost 2 bases and the J segment 7 bases; nucleotides outside the gene matches: 5. The CDR3 totals 14 residues. The germline V gene encodes CDR1 SGDLS and CDR2 YYNGEE. The CDR3 is CASSVDRDGEKLFF. The CDR3 DNA is TGTGCCAGCAGCGTTGACAGGGATGGTGAAAAACTGTTTTTT.

The chain joins TRBV5-6 to TRBJ2-7, with 7 bases fitting TRBD2. Germline assignment: CDR1 SGHDT and CDR2 YYEEEE. There are 13 residues in the CDR3. V lost 4 bases, J lost 6 bases, and 7 bases stayed unmatched. CDR3: CASSARASGEQYF. The CDR3 nucleotides are TGTGCCAGCAGCGCCAGGGCTAGCGGCGAGCAGTACTTC.